This T cell receptor beta chain was identified during a study of response to subunit inactivated influenza vaccine. Via MiXCR, TCRdb re-called the RT-PCR reads, giving one row per CDR3 protein. The sample contains about 500,000 distinct CDR3 sequences, around 13% of which appear only once. Study outcomes and limitations: After each seasonal influenza vaccination, few new T cells are recruited, the authors suggested.

This clonotype has at least ten counts. Its antigen is as yet unknown. Mismatch with germline at one junction end may stem from a read error. In germline, CDR1 is SSHAT, CDR2 FNYEAQ (reference sequence). This CDR3 spans 14 amino acids. The origin of this receptor is a man aged 50-60 years who received an inactivated influenza vaccine. The J gene is TRBJ2-5, the V gene TRBV7-7, with TRBD1 identical over 9 bases. The sequences come from PBMCs from blood, collected more than 35 days after vaccination. This CDR3 reads CASSPGTGKETQYF. CDR3 coding DNA: TGTGCTAGCAGCCCGGGGACAGGGAAAGAGACCCAGTACTTC. Complete variable domain (other parts from reference TRBV7-7 and TRBJ2-5): GAGVSQSPRYKVTKRGQDVTLRCDPISSHATLYWYQQALGQGPEFLTYFNYEAQPDKSGLPSDRFSAERPEGSISTLTIQRTEQRDSAMYRCASSPGTGKETQYFGPGTRLLVL.